The rows below give T cell receptor beta chains drawn from one sample of a study of blood T cell dynamics during melanoma immunotherapy. Here immunoSEQ multiplex PCR was the method, and the copy in TCRdb shows in-frame clones only, minus some. The sample contains roughly 5,900 clones, 88% of which appear only once. The specimen was blood, collected from a patient treated with checkpoint blockade. These receptors all come from a human donor with melanoma. CDR3s include the opening cysteine and the closing phenylalanine or tryptophan. Each record gives: V gene, J gene, CDR3 protein.

>TRBV18|TRBJ2-7
CASSPEGTGDYEQYF
>TRBV18|TRBJ1-1
CASSPDRGKVWTEAFF
>TRBV10-2|TRBJ2-1
CASSELGGRKTREQFF
>TRBV27|TRBJ1-6
CASSPRDQVSPLHF
>TRBV7-9|TRBJ1-5
CASSLGGTLNQPQHF
>TRBV19|TRBJ2-1
CASRSGTDYNEQFF
>TRBV2|TRBJ2-3
CASIRTSGGASGTDTQYF
>TRBV7-9|.
CASSLVDRDPYEQYF
>TRBV5-1|TRBJ2-1
CASSLDRTRSGEQFF
>TRBV6-5|TRBJ2-3
CASREQGRDTQYF
>TRBV6-1|TRBJ2-5
CASSPDRGRTETQYF
>TRBV7-6|TRBJ1-2
CASSSSTGGVYGYTF
>TRBV6-1|TRBJ1-5
CASSVRVNQPQHF
>TRBV9|TRBJ2-3
CASSVEAKASTDTQYF
>TRBV6-1|TRBJ1-5
CASSQGGYQPQHF
>TRBV21-1|TRBJ2-3
CASRLAVCRQGAKDTQYF
>TRBV7-9|TRBJ2-2
CASSLTGAANTGELFF
>TRBV6-6|TRBJ1-3
CASSYGQRGNTIYF
>TRBV29-1|TRBJ1-1
CSVPGGGPSAFF
>TRBV28|TRBJ2-3
CASTQPEALAYGTDTQYF
>TRBV5-6|TRBJ2-1
CASSTPGRGSEQFF
>TRBV9|TRBJ2-1
CASSVGVDNEQFF
>TRBV29-1|TRBJ2-1
CSVERAGVSNEQFF
>TRBV7-2|TRBJ2-1
CASSLHGAGGLEQFF
>TRBV6-5|TRBJ1-5
CASSRGQGRGQPQHF
>TRBV28|TRBJ2-1
CASRRGVVHNEQFF
>TRBV6-6|TRBJ2-7
CASSRQGLYEQYF
>TRBV28|TRBJ1-2
CASRGDNRGYTF
>TRBV2|TRBJ1-2
CASSRVDRANYGYTF
>TRBV6-5|TRBJ2-7
CASRRSGQGGYEQYF
>TRBV4-1|TRBJ2-5
CASSPEDSQETQYF
>TRBV5-1|TRBJ2-7
CASSLLSGQGHEQYF
>TRBV7-9|TRBJ2-2
CASSLGRSPGELFF
>TRBV18|TRBJ2-1
CASSSGGSSYNEQFF
>TRBV28|TRBJ2-2
CASSPVRLLLDAGELFF
>TRBV4-1|TRBJ1-6
CASSQLGSYNSPLHF
>TRBV4-2|TRBJ2-7
CASSQVGQSSYEQYF
>TRBV5-5|TRBJ1-1
CASSLGTGAKAFF
>TRBV5-1|TRBJ1-1
CARSPFDRGTEAFF
>TRBV7-6|TRBJ2-3
CASSSPGQRVGDTQYF
>TRBV15|TRBJ2-7
CATSRTGGGGEQYF
>TRBV18|TRBJ1-4
CASSPAVGTGGEKLFF
>TRBV6-5|TRBJ2-5
CASRQGVQETQYF
>TRBV7-6|.
CASSHGQGFYEQYF
>TRBV7-9|TRBJ1-4
CASSPIGFRANEKLFF
>TRBV28|TRBJ1-2
CASSRRGFGYTF
>TRBV4-2|.
CASSQDPAVGLAGPRGYEQYF
>TRBV13|TRBJ2-3
CASSFSRGGTDTQYF
>TRBV9|TRBJ2-7
CASSVDDTHGDEQYF